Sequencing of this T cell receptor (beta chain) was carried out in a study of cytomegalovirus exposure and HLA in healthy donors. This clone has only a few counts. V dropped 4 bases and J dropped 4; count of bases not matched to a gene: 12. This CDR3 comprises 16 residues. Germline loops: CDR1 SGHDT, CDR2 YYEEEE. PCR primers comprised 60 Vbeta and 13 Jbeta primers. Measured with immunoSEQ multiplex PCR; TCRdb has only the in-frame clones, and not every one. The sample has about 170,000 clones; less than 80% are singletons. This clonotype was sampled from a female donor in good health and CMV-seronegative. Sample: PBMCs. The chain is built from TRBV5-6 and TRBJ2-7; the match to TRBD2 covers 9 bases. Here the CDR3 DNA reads TGTGCCAGCAGCCGGAGGAATAGCGGGAGACCTTACGAGCAGTACTTC. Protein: CASSRRNSGRPYEQYF.